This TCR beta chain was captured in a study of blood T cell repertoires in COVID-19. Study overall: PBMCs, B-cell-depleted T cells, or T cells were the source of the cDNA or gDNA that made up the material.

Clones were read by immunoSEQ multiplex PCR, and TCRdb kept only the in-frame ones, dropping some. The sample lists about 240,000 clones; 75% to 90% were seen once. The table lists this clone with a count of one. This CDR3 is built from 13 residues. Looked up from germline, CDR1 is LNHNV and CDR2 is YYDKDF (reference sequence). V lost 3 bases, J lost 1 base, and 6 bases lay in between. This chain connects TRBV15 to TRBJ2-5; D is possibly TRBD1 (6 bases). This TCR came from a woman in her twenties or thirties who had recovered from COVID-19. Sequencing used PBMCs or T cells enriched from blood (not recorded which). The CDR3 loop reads CATSRGAQETQYF. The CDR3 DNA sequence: TGTGCCACCAGCAGGGGGGCCCAAGAGACCCAGTACTTC.